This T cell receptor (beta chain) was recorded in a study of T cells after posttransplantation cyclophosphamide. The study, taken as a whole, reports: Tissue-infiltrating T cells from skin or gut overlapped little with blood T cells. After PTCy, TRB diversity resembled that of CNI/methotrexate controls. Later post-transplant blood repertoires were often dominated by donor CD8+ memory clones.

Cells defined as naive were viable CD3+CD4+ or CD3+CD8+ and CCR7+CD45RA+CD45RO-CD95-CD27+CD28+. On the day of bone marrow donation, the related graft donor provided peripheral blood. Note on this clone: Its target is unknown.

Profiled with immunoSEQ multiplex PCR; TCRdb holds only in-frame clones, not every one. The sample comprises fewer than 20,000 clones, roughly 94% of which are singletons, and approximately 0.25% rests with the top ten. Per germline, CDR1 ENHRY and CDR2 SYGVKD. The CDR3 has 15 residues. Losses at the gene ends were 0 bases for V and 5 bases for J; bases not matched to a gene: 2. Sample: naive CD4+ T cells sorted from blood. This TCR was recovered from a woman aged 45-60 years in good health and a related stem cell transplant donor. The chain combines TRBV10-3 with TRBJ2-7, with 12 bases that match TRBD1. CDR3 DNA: TGTGCCATCAGTGAGTCGGGACAGGGGGCCCACGAGCAGTACTTC. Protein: CAISESGQGAHEQYF.